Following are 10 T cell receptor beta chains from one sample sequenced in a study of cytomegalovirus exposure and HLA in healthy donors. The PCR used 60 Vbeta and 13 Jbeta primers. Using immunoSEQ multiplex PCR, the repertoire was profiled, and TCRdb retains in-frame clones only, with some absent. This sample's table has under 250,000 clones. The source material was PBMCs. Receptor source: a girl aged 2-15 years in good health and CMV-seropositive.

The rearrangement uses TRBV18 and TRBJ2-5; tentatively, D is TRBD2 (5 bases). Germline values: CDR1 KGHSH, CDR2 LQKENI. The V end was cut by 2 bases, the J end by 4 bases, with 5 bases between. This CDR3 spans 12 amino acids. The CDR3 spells CASSPAGETQYF. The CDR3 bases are TGTGCCAGCTCACCAGCGGGAGAGACCCAGTACTTC. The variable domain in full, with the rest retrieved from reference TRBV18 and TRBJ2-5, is NAGVMQNPRHLVRRRGQEARLRCSPMKGHSHVYWYRQLPEEGLKFMVYLQKENIIDESGMPKERFSAEFPKEGPSILRIQQVVRGDSAAYFCASSPAGETQYFGPGTRLLVL.

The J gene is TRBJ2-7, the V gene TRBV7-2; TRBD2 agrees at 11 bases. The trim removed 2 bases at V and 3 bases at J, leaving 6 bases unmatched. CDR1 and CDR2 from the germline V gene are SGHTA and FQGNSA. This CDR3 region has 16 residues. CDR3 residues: CASSLRGLAGGYEQYF. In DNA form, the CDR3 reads TGTGCCAGCAGCTTAAGAGGGCTAGCGGGGGGCTACGAGCAGTACTTC.

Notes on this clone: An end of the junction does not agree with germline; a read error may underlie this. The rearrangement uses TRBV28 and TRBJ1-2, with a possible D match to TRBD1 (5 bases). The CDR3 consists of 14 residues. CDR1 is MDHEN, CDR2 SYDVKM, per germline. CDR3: CASSFLGQGYRYTF. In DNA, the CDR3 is TGTGCCAGCAGTTTTTTGGGGCAAGGCTATCGCTACACCTTC.

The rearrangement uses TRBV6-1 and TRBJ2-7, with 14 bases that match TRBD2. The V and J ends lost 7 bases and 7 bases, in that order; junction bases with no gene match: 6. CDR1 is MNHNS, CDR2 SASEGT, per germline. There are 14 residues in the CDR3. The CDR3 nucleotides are TGTGCCAGCACGAGACTAGCGGGAGGGCGGGAGCAGTACTTC. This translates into CASTRLAGGREQYF.

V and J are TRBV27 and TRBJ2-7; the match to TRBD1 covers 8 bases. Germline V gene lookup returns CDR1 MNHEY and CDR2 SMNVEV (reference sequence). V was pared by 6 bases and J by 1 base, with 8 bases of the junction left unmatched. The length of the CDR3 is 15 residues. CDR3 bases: TGTGCCAGCAGCCAGAGGGGACAGGCATCCTACGAGCAGTACTTC. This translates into CASSQRGQASYEQYF.

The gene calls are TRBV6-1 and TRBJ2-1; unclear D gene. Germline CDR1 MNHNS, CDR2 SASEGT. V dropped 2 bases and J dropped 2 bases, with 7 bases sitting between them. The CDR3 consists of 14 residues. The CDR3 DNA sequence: TGTGCCAGCAGTGAATATGAGACCTACAATGAGCAGTTCTTC. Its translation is CASSEYETYNEQFF.

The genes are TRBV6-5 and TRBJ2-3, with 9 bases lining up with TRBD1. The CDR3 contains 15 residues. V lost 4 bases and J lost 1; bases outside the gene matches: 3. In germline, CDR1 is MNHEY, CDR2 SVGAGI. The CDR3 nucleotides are TGTGCCAGCAGTTTACGGACAGGGGGCACAGATACGCAGTATTTT. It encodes CASSLRTGGTDTQYF.

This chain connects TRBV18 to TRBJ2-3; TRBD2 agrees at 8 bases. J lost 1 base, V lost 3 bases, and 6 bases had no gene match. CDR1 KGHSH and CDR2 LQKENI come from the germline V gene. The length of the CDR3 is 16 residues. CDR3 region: CASSPMPGGGTDTQYF. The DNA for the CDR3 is TGTGCCAGCTCACCGATGCCGGGGGGGGGCACAGATACGCAGTATTTT.

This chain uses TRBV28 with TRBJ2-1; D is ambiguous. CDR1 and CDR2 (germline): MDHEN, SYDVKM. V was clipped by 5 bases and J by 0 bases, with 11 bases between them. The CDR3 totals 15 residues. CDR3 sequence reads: CASSLTLSSYNEQFF. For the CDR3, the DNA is TGTGCCAGCAGTCTTACTCTTTCCTCCTACAATGAGCAGTTCTTC. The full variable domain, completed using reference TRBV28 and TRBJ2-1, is DVKVTQSSRYLVKRTGEKVFLECVQDMDHENMFWYRQDPGLGLRLIYFSYDVKMKEKGDIPEGYSVSREKKERFSLILESASTNQTSMYLCASSLTLSSYNEQFFGPGTRLTVL.

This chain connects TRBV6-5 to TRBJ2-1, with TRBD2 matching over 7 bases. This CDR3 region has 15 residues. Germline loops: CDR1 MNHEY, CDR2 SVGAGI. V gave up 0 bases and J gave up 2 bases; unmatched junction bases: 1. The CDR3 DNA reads TGTGCCAGCAGTTACTCGACTAGCACCTACAATGAGCAGTTCTTC. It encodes CASSYSTSTYNEQFF.